This entry lists 15 T cell receptor beta chains sequenced from one sample in a study of T cell repertoires in cytomegalovirus infection. No antigen is known for these receptors. TCRdb used MiXCR to reprocess the reads, holding one entry per CDR3 protein. The top ten clones hold 45% to 75% of a sample with tens of thousands of distinct CDR3 sequences, approximately 30% of them seen once. The input for sequencing was CD8+ T cells from cultured PBMCs, taken from culture after CMV antigen stimulation. Receptor source: a human donor in good health (CMV status not recorded). Some clones in this sample may be carry-over from other donors' samples.

This chain connects TRBV19 to TRBJ1-6; D gene unclear. The CDR3 runs to 18 residues. V lost 5 bases to trimming and J lost 5 bases, with 22 bases between them. From germline, CDR1 is LNHDA and CDR2 SQIVND (reference sequence). The CDR3 sequence is CASSSTSLLKRDNSPLHF. Written as DNA, the CDR3 is TGTGCCAGTAGTTCCACTTCACTCCTCAAGCGGGATAATTCACCCCTCCACTTT.

This clonotype was observed a handful of times. The chain uses TRBV11-3 and TRBJ2-1; tentatively, D is TRBD1 (6 bases). Germline V gene data show CDR1 as SGHNT and CDR2 as YENEEA. V was cut by 5 bases and J by 7 bases, with 9 bases left in between. The CDR3 extends over 12 amino acids. CDR3 nucleotides: TGTGCCAGCAGCCACAGGGAAAATGAGCAGTTCTTC. It specifies CASSHRENEQFF.

This clonotype was counted a few times. The chain combines TRBV20-1 with TRBJ2-6, with D possibly matching TRBD1 (5 bases). Trimming took off 1 base at V and 0 bases at J, with 19 bases between the two ends. The CDR3 runs 19 residues. From germline, CDR1 is DFQATT and CDR2 SNEGSKA (reference sequence). The CDR3 loop reads CSARVGRDFGSSGANVLTF. The DNA for the CDR3 is TGCAGTGCTAGAGTTGGCAGGGATTTTGGGTCCTCTGGGGCCAACGTCCTGACTTTC.

This clonotype was seen ten or more times. The chain couples TRBV19 to TRBJ2-3, with 7 nucleotides matching TRBD1. The J segment lost 2 bases and the V segment lost 2 bases, leaving 4 bases of the junction unmatched. The CDR3 covers 15 residues. Germline assignment: CDR1 LNHDA and CDR2 SQIVND (reference sequence). CDR3 nucleotide sequence: TGTGCCAGTAGTATACGGGACAGCCTCACAGATACGCAGTATTTT. This gives the protein CASSIRDSLTDTQYF.

This clonotype was found a few times. The rearrangement joins TRBV5-4 to TRBJ2-1; 8 nucleotides match TRBD2. CDR1 is SGHNT and CDR2 is YYREEE in the germline V gene (reference sequence). V was clipped by 2 bases and J by 6 bases; unmatched bases: 7. CDR3 length equals 15 residues. CDR3 protein: CASSLSGRGGNEQFF. CDR3 DNA: TGTGCCAGCAGCTTAAGCGGGAGAGGGGGCAATGAGCAGTTCTTC.

This clonotype was found many times. The rearrangement links TRBV6-6 to TRBJ2-5; 11 positions agree with TRBD2. From germline, CDR1 is MNHNY and CDR2 SVGAGI (reference sequence). The ends lost 2 bases at V and 3 bases at J; junction bases unmatched: 17. The CDR3 is 20 amino acids. The CDR3 coding sequence is TGTGCCAGCAGTTACCGCGATCGTGCCCGACTAGCGGGACCCGAAGAGACCCAGTACTTC. Translation: CASSYRDRARLAGPEETQYF.

The rearrangement joins TRBV28 to TRBJ1-4; 7 bases fit TRBD1. Germline V gene data show CDR1 as MDHEN and CDR2 as SYDVKM. This CDR3 has 13 amino acids. Losses at the gene ends were 3 bases for V and 6 bases for J; bases not matched to a gene: 1. The CDR3 DNA follows: TGTGCCAGCAGTTTCAGGGGGGATGAAAAACTGTTTTTT. Translating it yields CASSFRGDEKLFF.

This clonotype showed up just a few times. The chain carries TRBV5-1 and TRBJ2-7, with 10 bases fitting TRBD2. Germline CDR1 reads SGHRS; CDR2 reads YFSETQ. This CDR3 spans 15 amino acids. V lost 2 bases to trimming and J lost 6 bases; unmatched junction nucleotides: 8. CDR3 loop: CASSFTSGTSVEQYF. In DNA form, the CDR3 reads TGCGCCAGCAGCTTCACTAGCGGGACATCTGTCGAGCAGTACTTC.

The J gene is TRBJ2-7, the V gene TRBV7-9; D gene ambiguous. In germline, CDR1 is SEHNR, CDR2 FQNEAQ (reference sequence). This CDR3 has 15 residues. Trimming took off 5 bases at V and 0 bases at J, with 14 bases between the two ends. CDR3 in DNA: TGTGCCAGCAGCCCGGTAGGCCGTAGCTCCTACGAGCAGTACTTC. It is translated as CASSPVGRSSYEQYF.

V is TRBV30 and J is TRBJ1-2, with a tentative D call TRBD1 (5 bases). From germline, CDR1 is GTSNPN and CDR2 SVGIG (reference sequence). This CDR3 region has 14 residues. V lost 1 base and J 7 bases, leaving 16 bases between the germline ends. The chain's CDR3 is CAWSASGFSSGYTF. The CDR3 DNA reads TGTGCCTGGAGTGCCTCAGGGTTTTCGTCTGGCTACACCTTC.

The gene calls are TRBV5-1 and TRBJ2-1, with D possibly TRBD2 on 5 matching bases. The CDR3 covers 13 residues. Germline loops: CDR1 SGHRS, CDR2 YFSETQ. Trimming shortened V by 4 bases and J by 8 bases, and 13 bases separated the two germline ends. The CDR3 nucleotides read TGCGCCAGCAGCCATAGGACTCACGATGAGCAGTTCTTC. It codes for CASSHRTHDEQFF.

V gene TRBV4-2 combines with J gene TRBJ1-2; D is perhaps TRBD1 (5 bases). The CDR3 has 16 amino acids. Germline values: CDR1 LGHNA, CDR2 YNFKEQ. V lost 3 bases and J 4 bases, leaving 18 bases between the germline ends. The CDR3 protein is CASSHDSRADIYGYTF. CDR3 bases: TGTGCCAGCAGCCACGATAGCAGGGCAGACATCTATGGCTACACCTTC.

This clonotype was seen more than once but under ten times. The rearrangement uses TRBV11-2 and TRBJ2-2; D ambiguous. Germline values: CDR1 SGHAT, CDR2 FQNNGV. The germline V and J ends were trimmed by 5 bases and 6 bases, with 4 bases remaining between them. The CDR3 length is 11 residues. CDR3 region: CASSPSGELFF. CDR3 sequence (DNA): TGTGCCAGCAGCCCTTCCGGGGAGCTGTTTTTT. The full variable domain, its missing parts supplied by reference TRBV11-2 and TRBJ2-2, is EAGVAQSPRYKIIEKRQSVAFWCNPISGHATLYWYQQILGQGPKLLIQFQNNGVVDDSQLPKDRFSAERLKGVDSTLKIQPAKLEDSAVYLCASSPSGELFFGEGSRLTVL.

V usage is TRBV11-2 and J usage is TRBJ2-7; 8 nucleotides align to TRBD2. V was clipped by 5 bases and J by 3 bases; unmatched bases: 12. The CDR3 consists of 16 residues. Germline CDR1 reads SGHAT; CDR2 reads FQNNGV. CDR3 amino acids: CASSPTEVAGLYEQYF. In DNA, the CDR3 is TGTGCCAGCAGCCCAACGGAGGTAGCGGGGCTCTACGAGCAGTACTTC.

This sequence joins TRBV29-1 and TRBJ2-7; 10 nucleotides align to TRBD2. The CDR3 extends over 14 amino acids. The germline V gene has CDR1 SQVTM and CDR2 ANQGSEA. J lost 3 bases, V lost 6 bases, and 8 bases had no gene match. The CDR3 DNA reads as TGCAGCGTGACCGAACCTAGCGGGGGCTACGAGCAGTACTTC. Amino acid sequence: CSVTEPSGGYEQYF.